The clone carrying this T cell receptor (beta chain) was found a few times. This sample was taken from a study of regulatory T cells in long-lasting Graves disease. The CDR3 runs to 14 residues. CDR1 SGHNT and CDR2 YYREEE come from the germline V gene (reference sequence). V lost 1 base and J lost 8, with 13 bases in between. Time point given: newly diagnosed GD, antithyroid drugs for less than 3 months. RNA from PBMCs was the source of the TCR library. The TCR beta library used iRepertoire HTBI primers with Arm-PCR amplification of CDR3. TCRdb analysed the multiplex PCR reads with MiXCR anew, one entry per CDR3 protein. The sample lists about 540,000 distinct CDR3 sequences, about 14% occurring once. In addition, the sample was reused for a study of T cells in Graves' hyperthyroidism and ophthalmopathy.

The chain uses TRBV5-4 and TRBJ2-1; D might be TRBD2 (6 bases). This TCR was recovered from a man younger than 45 with Graves disease. The material sequenced was peripheral blood mononuclear cells (PBMCs), taken at new diagnosis, from a patient treated with antithyroid drugs. In DNA form, the CDR3 reads TGTGCCAGCAGCTTGCCCTCGACTAGACATGAGCAGTTCTTC. Translating gives CASSLPSTRHEQFF.